The 19 T cell receptor beta chains below were found in one sample sequenced in a study of CD8 T cells in ankylosing spondylitis (dated by TCRdb to 2017 to 2019). Libraries were prepared through 5' RACE. TCRdb names Illumina HiSeq 2500 as the instrument used. TCRdb trimmed public reads at Q25 via fastp, called clones via MiXCR and kept in-frame beta chains. Entries are consolidated by CDR3 protein sequence, retaining the most common genes and DNA. The sample records roughly 60,000 distinct CDR3 sequences, approximately 5.7% of which are singletons. The ten largest clones take up around 5% of the sample. Sequencing used synovial fluid, either unsorted or a sorted T cell fraction (not recorded which). Receptors were obtained from a male donor with ankylosing spondylitis.

This clonotype was counted ten times or more. This chain joins TRBV20-1 and TRBJ2-7; 7 bases align to TRBD2. The J segment lost 7 bases and the V segment lost 1 base, leaving 10 bases of the junction unmatched. The CDR3 has 14 residues. From germline, CDR1 is DFQATT and CDR2 SNEGSKA (reference sequence). The CDR3 coding sequence is TGCAGTGCTAGAGGAGTGGGAGGGCTCGGGGAGCAGTACTTC. Its protein is CSARGVGGLGEQYF.

The rearrangement links TRBV3-1 to TRBJ2-3, with TRBD2 matching 12 bases. This CDR3 is built from 17 residues. Germline assignment: CDR1 LGHDT and CDR2 YNNKEL (reference sequence). V was clipped by 4 bases and J by 4 bases; unmatched bases: 9. CDR3 sequence: CASSRRTSGMGADTQYF. The CDR3 bases are TGTGCCAGCAGCCGGAGGACTAGCGGGATGGGGGCAGATACGCAGTATTTT.

This clonotype was seen a handful of times. For the CDR3, the DNA is TGTGCCAGCAGCTTGGACGGGAGGGCCGTGTATGAGCAGTTCTTC. Protein sequence: CASSLDGRAVYEQFF. The gene calls are TRBV5-6 and TRBJ2-1, with 8 positions matching TRBD2. This CDR3 is built from 15 residues. CDR1 SGHDT and CDR2 YYEEEE come from the germline V gene. Trimming removed 0 bases from V and 8 bases from J; junction bases left unmatched: 7.

This clonotype was recorded a few times. This chain joins TRBV7-3 and TRBJ2-3; no clear D gene. This CDR3 is 15 amino acids long. The V gene's germline CDR1 is SGHTA and CDR2 FQGTGA. The ends were cut back, 6 bases at V and 2 bases at J, with 15 bases in the middle. CDR3 region: CASSIQASPTDTQYF. Written as DNA, the CDR3 is TGTGCCAGCAGTATTCAGGCTTCCCCCACAGATACGCAGTATTTT.

By frequency in the sample, this clonotype is medium-sized (0.01 to 0.1%). The V call is TRBV29-1, the J call TRBJ1-1; D may be TRBD1 (5 bases). CDR3 length: 13 residues. V lost 2 bases, J lost 4 bases, and 11 bases lay in between. Per the germline V gene, CDR1 is SQVTM and CDR2 is ANQGSEA. The CDR3 region has the DNA TGCAGCGTTGAACAGGGCGGTGGCACTGAAGCTTTCTTT. Translated: CSVEQGGGTEAFF.

The V gene is TRBV5-1, the J gene TRBJ2-5, with D unclear. The CDR3 runs 12 residues. From germline, CDR1 is SGHRS and CDR2 YFSETQ. V dropped 0 bases and J dropped 5 bases, with 5 bases sitting between them. The CDR3 sequence is CASSLGYETQYF. In DNA, the CDR3 is TGCGCCAGCAGCTTGGGATATGAGACCCAGTACTTC.

This clonotype appeared many times. The chain uses TRBV9 and TRBJ1-2; TRBD1 matches at 7 bases. The germline V gene has CDR1 SGDLS and CDR2 YYNGEE. This CDR3 is built from 14 residues. The J segment lost 4 bases and the V segment lost 1 base, leaving 4 bases of the junction unmatched. The DNA for the CDR3 is TGTGCCAGCAGCGTAACTGGGGACAGCTATGGCTACACCTTC. Translation gives CASSVTGDSYGYTF.

This clonotype has only a few counts. The chain joins TRBV12-3 or TRBV12-4 to TRBJ2-1; no clear D. The CDR3 covers 15 residues. Trimming took 2 bases from V and 9 from J, leaving 17 bases between them. CDR3 sequence: CASSLRLMISTEQFF. The CDR3 DNA is TGTGCCAGCAGTTTAAGACTCATGATATCTACTGAGCAGTTCTTC.

In this sample, this clonotype turned up many times. The chain combines TRBV3-1 with TRBJ2-7, with D perhaps given as TRBD1 or TRBD2 (5 bases each). CDR3 length: 13 residues. V was cut by 7 bases and J by 4 bases, with 14 bases left in between. Germline CDR1 is LGHDT and CDR2 is YNNKEL (reference sequence). The CDR3 reads CASTPNEGYEQYF. The DNA for the CDR3 is TGTGCCAGCACGCCCAACGAGGGGTACGAGCAGTACTTC.

This clonotype was picked up many times. The J gene is TRBJ2-1, the V gene TRBV5-1; 7 nucleotides align to TRBD2. The CDR3 sequence is 14 residues long. Germline trimming cut 3 bases from V and 7 bases from J; bases unmatched to any gene: 7. The germline V gene encodes CDR1 SGHRS and CDR2 YFSETQ. The CDR3, as DNA: TGCGCCAGCAGCTCGGGGGGAGGGCCTAATGAGCAGTTCTTC. It encodes CASSSGGGPNEQFF.

This clonotype was counted a few times. The V and J genes are TRBV7-8 and TRBJ2-7; D remains unclear. V was clipped by 2 bases and J by 6 bases, with 20 bases between them. CDR1 SGHVS and CDR2 FQNEAQ come from the germline V gene. The length of the CDR3 is 16 residues. The CDR3 reads CASSLSPSMGSGEQYF. The CDR3 DNA reads TGTGCCAGCAGCTTAAGCCCCTCTATGGGCTCCGGCGAGCAGTACTTC.

This clonotype was counted a few times. The chain has TRBV10-3 and TRBJ2-3; no definite D call. This CDR3 is built from 12 residues. Per germline, CDR1 ENHRY and CDR2 SYGVKD. V gave up 5 bases and J gave up 6 bases, with 9 bases separating them. The DNA of the CDR3 is TGTGCCATCAGTTCAATTGGGGATACGCAGTATTTT. Its protein is CAISSIGDTQYF.

This clonotype appeared many times. V is TRBV5-1 and J is TRBJ2-5; no clear D. V was shortened by 0 bases and J by 0 bases, with 12 bases between the two germline ends. This CDR3 contains 16 residues. The germline gives CDR1 SGHRS, CDR2 YFSETQ. CDR3 region: CASSLDGYTNQETQYF. Here the CDR3 DNA reads TGCGCCAGCAGCTTGGATGGATACACTAACCAAGAGACCCAGTACTTC.

This clonotype was seen a few times. V is TRBV11-1 and J is TRBJ2-5, with D tentatively TRBD1 (5 bases). The germline V gene encodes CDR1 SGHAT and CDR2 FQDESV (reference sequence). V lost 1 base to trimming and J lost 7 bases, with 13 bases between them. The CDR3 spans 14 residues. CDR3 in amino acids: CASSLEGHATTQYF. CDR3 bases: TGTGCCAGCAGCTTAGAAGGACACGCTACGACCCAGTACTTC.

This clonotype was recorded many times. The gene calls are TRBV7-2 and TRBJ2-1; no clear D. This CDR3 contains 12 residues. Trimming cost V 1 base and J 5 bases, with 3 bases left between them. CDR1 is SGHTA, CDR2 FQGNSA, per germline. CDR3 region: CASSLGNNEQFF. The DNA for the CDR3 is TGTGCCAGCAGCTTAGGTAACAATGAGCAGTTCTTC. Full variable domain (rest looked up from reference TRBV7-2 and TRBJ2-1): GAGVSQSPSNKVTEKGKDVELRCDPISGHTALYWYRQSLGQGLEFLIYFQGNSAPDKSGLPSDRFSAERTGGSVSTLTIQRTQQEDSAVYLCASSLGNNEQFFGPGTRLTVL.

This clonotype came up a few times. The chain combines TRBV28 with TRBJ1-1; TRBD1 matches 7 bases. The CDR3 spans 16 residues. J was trimmed by 3 bases and V by 8 bases; bases with no gene match: 15. Per the germline V gene, CDR1 is MDHEN and CDR2 is SYDVKM. CDR3 nucleotides: TGTGCCAGCCCTCCGGGAGGGGGCGCGGTGGACACTGAAGCTTTCTTT. It encodes CASPPGGGAVDTEAFF.

This clonotype has only a few counts. CDR3 loop: CAWTGQGVSQPQHF. CDR3 sequence (DNA): TGTGCCTGGACTGGACAGGGGGTAAGTCAGCCCCAGCATTTT. The rearrangement uses TRBV30 and TRBJ1-5; the match to TRBD1 covers 10 bases. Germline V gene lookup returns CDR1 GTSNPN and CDR2 SVGIG (reference sequence). The CDR3 length is 14 residues. The V gene end was trimmed by 4 bases and the J gene end by 6 bases; junction bases not matched to a gene: 6.

This clonotype was recorded many times. V usage is TRBV24-1 and J usage is TRBJ2-7, with 13 bases aligning to TRBD2. The ends lost 4 bases at V and 4 bases at J; junction bases unmatched: 3. Germline V CDR1 and CDR2: KGHDR, SFDVKD. This CDR3 is 15 amino acids long. The CDR3: CATSDWTSGSYEQYF. DNA for the CDR3: TGTGCCACCAGTGACTGGACTAGCGGGAGTTACGAGCAGTACTTC.

This clonotype has at least ten counts. This rearrangement joins TRBV9 to TRBJ2-7; the match to TRBD2 covers 11 bases. After removal of 2 bases from V and 4 bases from J, the junction contained 8 bases not matched to a gene. The germline gives CDR1 SGDLS, CDR2 YYNGEE. CDR3 length: 16 residues. The CDR3 spells CASSVGVTSGTYEQYF. The CDR3 DNA is TGTGCCAGCAGCGTCGGCGTGACTAGCGGGACGTACGAGCAGTACTTC.